These 8 T cell receptor beta chains were sequenced from one sample in a study of blood T cell repertoires in COVID-19. Sequencing used immunoSEQ multiplex PCR; TCRdb keeps in-frame clones, though not all of them. This sample has approximately 52,000 clones, with around 90% found just once. Sequenced input: peripheral blood. These receptors originate from a human donor in a cohort sampled during active COVID-19.

The chain has TRBV7-2 and TRBJ1-1; TRBD1 aligns across 7 bases. The J segment lost 0 bases and the V segment lost 4 bases, leaving 8 bases of the junction unmatched. The germline CDR1 and CDR2 sequences are SGHTA and FQGNSA. This CDR3 spans 16 amino acids. This chain's CDR3 is CASSSNWDRVNTEAFF. The CDR3 nucleotides are TGTGCCAGCAGCTCCAACTGGGACAGAGTGAACACTGAAGCTTTCTTT. The variable domain in full, completed from reference TRBV7-2 and TRBJ1-1, reads GAGVSQSPSNKVTEKGKDVELRCDPISGHTALYWYRQSLGQGLEFLIYFQGNSAPDKSGLPSDRFSAERTGGSVSTLTIQRTQQEDSAVYLCASSSNWDRVNTEAFFGQGTRLTVV.

V and J are TRBV18 and TRBJ2-7; the D gene is possibly TRBD2 (5 bases). The CDR3 loop spans 16 amino acids. V was trimmed by 3 bases and J by 4 bases, leaving 19 bases between them. Germline CDR1 reads KGHSH; CDR2 reads LQKENI. The DNA of the CDR3 is TGTGCCAGCTCACCGAGGGTCGGGAAGGCCCAATACGAGCAGTACTTC. This translates into CASSPRVGKAQYEQYF.

The rearrangement joins TRBV28 to TRBJ2-7; 9 bases fit TRBD2. The germline CDR1 and CDR2 sequences are MDHEN and SYDVKM. Trimming cost V 3 bases and J 0 bases; bases outside gene matches: 6. The CDR3 sequence is 16 residues long. CDR3: CASSFHLAGLSYEQYF. DNA for the CDR3: TGTGCCAGCAGTTTTCATCTAGCGGGACTCTCCTACGAGCAGTACTTC.

The chain joins TRBV2 to TRBJ2-1; 8 bases fit TRBD2. With V trimmed by 6 bases and J by 2 bases, 9 bases remained unmatched. This CDR3 spans 16 amino acids. Germline lookup yields CDR1 SNHLY and CDR2 FYNNEI. CDR3 sequence: CASSPASGLAYNEQFF. CDR3 coding DNA: TGTGCCAGCAGCCCGGCGTCGGGACTAGCCTACAATGAGCAGTTCTTC.

This rearrangement joins TRBV14 to TRBJ2-7; the match to TRBD2 covers 8 bases. CDR3 length equals 15 residues. CDR1 and CDR2 (germline): SGHDN, FVKESK. Germline trimming cut 3 bases from V and 3 bases from J; bases unmatched to any gene: 7. In DNA, the CDR3 is TGTGCCAGCAGCCAGATGGCGGGAGGAATCTACGAGCAGTACTTC. Translation gives CASSQMAGGIYEQYF.

V gene TRBV5-6 combines with J gene TRBJ2-3; 7 bases map to TRBD1. CDR3 length: 15 residues. Germline V gene sequence: CDR1 SGHDT, CDR2 YYEEEE. Germline trimming cut 2 bases from V and 6 bases from J; bases unmatched to any gene: 9. In DNA, the CDR3 is TGTGCCAGCAGCTTCCCACGACAGGGTATCGATACGCAGTATTTT. This encodes CASSFPRQGIDTQYF.

This clone was observed once. The chain combines TRBV28 with TRBJ1-1; maybe TRBD1 (6 bases). Germline CDR1 and CDR2: MDHEN and SYDVKM. Trimming took 6 bases from V and 0 from J, leaving 11 bases between them. There are 14 residues in the CDR3. CDR3: CASRNTGLNTEAFF. The CDR3, as DNA: TGTGCCAGCAGAAATACAGGGCTGAACACTGAAGCTTTCTTT. The full variable domain, rest sourced from reference TRBV28 and TRBJ1-1, is DVKVTQSSRYLVKRTGEKVFLECVQDMDHENMFWYRQDPGLGLRLIYFSYDVKMKEKGDIPEGYSVSREKKERFSLILESASTNQTSMYLCASRNTGLNTEAFFGQGTRLTVV.

The CDR3, as DNA: TGTGCCAGCAGGGGACCGGGACAGGTGGTTACACCCCTCCACTTT. Amino acids: CASRGPGQVVTPLHF. This sequence joins TRBV28 and TRBJ1-6, with 8 bases matching TRBD1. The CDR3 totals 15 residues. The J segment lost 11 bases and the V segment lost 6 bases, leaving 12 bases of the junction unmatched. In germline, CDR1 is MDHEN, CDR2 SYDVKM.